Presented here are 29 T cell receptor beta chains from one specimen sequenced in a study of molecular identifiers for immune sequencing clone quantification. TCRdb reanalysed the PCR reads using MiXCR and keeps one entry per CDR3 protein. The table shows about half a million distinct CDR3 sequences, with roughly 23% occurring only once. Material for sequencing was naive CD8+ T cells from blood, with Jurkat cell RNA spiked in. Documented subset: FACS-sorted CD8+CD4-CCR7+CD45RA+ naive T cells. All receptors come from a human donor in good health. Some libraries in this study had Jurkat cell RNA spiked in.

The genes are TRBV11-2 and TRBJ2-3, with 9 bases fitting TRBD2. V lost 6 bases, J lost 7 bases, and 23 bases stayed unmatched. The CDR3 sequence is 19 residues long. Germline CDR1 and CDR2: SGHAT and FQNNGV. CDR3 protein: CASSSNSGSGVRSVHTQYF. DNA for the CDR3: TGTGCCAGCAGTTCAAATAGCGGGAGCGGGGTTCGATCTGTACATACGCAGTATTTT.

Ten or more counts support this clonotype. The chain carries TRBV14 and TRBJ1-1; D unresolved. With 6 bases removed from V and 0 bases from J, the gap between germline ends came to 8 bases. CDR3 length: 13 residues. Germline CDR1 SGHDN, CDR2 FVKESK. The CDR3 sequence is CASRLLLNTEAFF. In nucleotides, the CDR3 is TGTGCCAGCAGGCTGCTTTTGAACACTGAAGCTTTCTTT. The full variable domain, rest sourced from reference TRBV14 and TRBJ1-1, is EAGVTQFPSHSVIEKGQTVTLRCDPISGHDNLYWYRRVMGKEIKFLLHFVKESKQDESGMPNNRFLAERTGGTYSTLKVQPAELEDSGVYFCASRLLLNTEAFFGQGTRLTVV.

This clonotype was seen a handful of times. The chain employs TRBV20-1 and TRBJ1-6, with D perhaps TRBD1 (5 bases). The CDR3 runs 19 residues. Looked up from germline, CDR1 is DFQATT and CDR2 is SNEGSKA (reference sequence). Trimming shortened V by 0 bases and J by 1 base, and 19 bases separated the two germline ends. Written as DNA, the CDR3 is TGCAGTGCTAGAGATCACCCTGTGTATCGGGGGTCCTATAATTCACCCCTCCACTTT. Amino acid sequence: CSARDHPVYRGSYNSPLHF.

The table lists this clonotype with a few counts. This chain connects TRBV20-1 to TRBJ2-5; TRBD1 might be the D (5 bases). Germline CDR1 DFQATT, CDR2 SNEGSKA (reference sequence). The V end lost 6 bases, the J end lost 2 bases, and 19 bases lay between the germline ends. The CDR3 is made up of 15 amino acids. The CDR3 coding sequence is TGCAGTGCCGACTCCCTGGCGCAGGGACAAGAGACCCAGTACTTC. It encodes CSADSLAQGQETQYF.

The rearrangement links TRBV27 to TRBJ1-5; D is ambiguous. Between the trimmed V and J ends, which lost 2 bases and 3 bases, there was a span of 8 bases. The CDR3 has 14 residues. Looked up from germline, CDR1 is MNHEY and CDR2 is SMNVEV (reference sequence). Written as DNA, the CDR3 is TGTGCCAGCAGTTTAGGAGTGACCAATCAGCCCCAGCATTTT. Translating gives CASSLGVTNQPQHF.

This clonotype was picked up many times. The CDR3 nucleotides are TGTGCCAGCAGCTTGGAAGTCGGGACTAGCGGCGTAGGGGAGACCCAGTACTTC. It encodes CASSLEVGTSGVGETQYF. The chain uses TRBV5-6 and TRBJ2-5; 11 nucleotides line up with TRBD2. This CDR3 has 18 residues. V lost 0 bases to trimming and J lost 5 bases; unmatched junction nucleotides: 12. The germline gives CDR1 SGHDT, CDR2 YYEEEE.

This clonotype was recorded many times. V usage is TRBV28 and J usage is TRBJ2-3; 8 positions match TRBD2. Trimming cost V 3 bases and J 3 bases; bases outside gene matches: 11. The CDR3 is 17 residues long. Germline V gene sequence: CDR1 MDHEN, CDR2 SYDVKM. CDR3 residues: CASSFFSRSSGTDTQYF. The CDR3 coding sequence is TGTGCCAGCAGTTTCTTCTCTCGCTCTAGCGGGACAGATACGCAGTATTTT.

This clonotype has at least ten counts. The chain joins TRBV5-6 to TRBJ2-7; D perhaps matches TRBD2 (5 bases). The CDR3 extends over 12 amino acids. V lost 3 bases to trimming and J lost 3 bases, with 7 bases between them. Germline CDR1 reads SGHDT; CDR2 reads YYEEEE. CDR3 DNA sequence: TGTGCCAGCAGCTCCGGGGTCTACGAGCAGTACTTC. Translating gives CASSSGVYEQYF. Full variable domain (rest looked up from reference TRBV5-6 and TRBJ2-7): DAGVTQSPTHLIKTRGQQVTLRCSPKSGHDTVSWYQQALGQGPQFIFQYYEEEERQRGNFPDRFSGHQFPNYSSELNVNALLLGDSALYLCASSSGVYEQYFGPGTRLTVT.

This clonotype showed up many times. This chain connects TRBV7-9 to TRBJ2-3; no reliable D call. The CDR3 has 12 residues. Germline assignment: CDR1 SEHNR and CDR2 FQNEAQ (reference sequence). Trimming cost V 3 bases and J 4 bases, with 5 bases left between them. The DNA of the CDR3 is TGTGCCAGCAGCTTTGGGTCAGATACGCAGTATTTT. Translating gives CASSFGSDTQYF.

This clonotype was seen a few times. The chain couples TRBV19 to TRBJ1-5, with D unresolved. The CDR3 length is 16 residues. V was cut by 0 bases and J by 1 base, with 10 bases left in between. The V gene's germline CDR1 is LNHDA and CDR2 SQIVND (reference sequence). The DNA of the CDR3 is TGTGCCAGTAGTATAGATGTGGACGTAAGCAATCAGCCCCAGCATTTT. The encoded protein is CASSIDVDVSNQPQHF.

Concerning this clonotype itself: With a far larger clone one base away, a read error is the likely cause. The V gene is TRBV12-3 or TRBV12-4, the J gene TRBJ2-3; 10 bases fit TRBD2. The assigned J gene may be wrong: the sequence end matches TRBJ2-5 better. This CDR3 contains 13 residues. CDR3 loop: CASSLAGEEIQYF. DNA of the CDR3: TGTGCCAGCAGCCTAGCGGGGGAAGAGATCCAGTACTTC.

This clonotype was counted ten times or more. CDR3: CASSEGQGVGILRAEAFF. The CDR3 bases are TGCGCCAGCAGTGAAGGACAGGGGGTAGGCATACTGCGGGCTGAAGCTTTCTTT. The V call is TRBV10-2, the J call TRBJ1-1; 10 bases map to TRBD1. V was pared by 3 bases and J by 6 bases, with 16 bases of the junction left unmatched. The CDR3 runs 18 residues. The germline CDR1 and CDR2 sequences are WSHSY and SAAADI.

The sample holds many counts of this clonotype. This chain connects TRBV28 to TRBJ2-7; D may match TRBD1 or TRBD2 (6 bases each). The CDR3 length is 14 residues. V lost 7 bases, J lost 3 bases, and 16 bases lay in between. CDR1 is MDHEN, CDR2 SYDVKM, per germline. CDR3 DNA sequence: TGTGCCAGCACGGGGGCCCGGGCCGGCTACGAGCAGTACTTC. It encodes CASTGARAGYEQYF.

This clonotype was seen a handful of times. This chain links TRBV5-1 with TRBJ2-5; 7 bases agree with TRBD1. The V gene's germline CDR1 is SGHRS and CDR2 YFSETQ. The ends lost 0 bases at V and 4 bases at J; junction bases unmatched: 6. The CDR3 runs 15 residues. The CDR3 DNA follows: TGCGCCAGCAGCTTGGGTCAGGGGGAGAGAGAGACCCAGTACTTC. It specifies CASSLGQGERETQYF.

Regarding this clonotype: Since a much larger clone is just one base distant, this may be a read error. The rearrangement joins TRBV7-2 to TRBJ2-2; D may be TRBD1 (6 bases). V was clipped by 1 base and J by 6 bases, with 15 bases between them. The CDR3 runs 16 residues. Germline CDR1 is SGHTA and CDR2 is FQGNSA. The CDR3 is CASSLEWGPTAGELFF. The CDR3 DNA sequence: TGTGCCAGCAGCTTAGAGTGGGGGCCGACCGCCGGGGAGCTGTTTTTT.

Worth noting for this clonotype: As the CDR3 is not closed by the conserved phenylalanine or tryptophan, this likely results from a read error. This chain connects TRBV9 to TRBJ2-7, with unresolved D. CDR3 length: 14 residues. CDR1 SGDLS and CDR2 YYNGEE come from the germline V gene. V was pared by 0 bases and J by 3 bases, with 10 bases between. CDR3 nucleotide sequence: TGTGCCAGCAGCGTAGAGGTAGCTAGCTACGAGCAGTACCTC. Encoded protein: CASSVEVASYEQYL.

As regards this clonotype: This may be a read error: a much more frequent sequence differs by one nucleotide. In nucleotides, the CDR3 is TGCAGCGCCGGAGGACAGGTATACCAAGAGACCCAGTACTTC. Its translation: CSAGGQVYQETQYF. This sequence joins TRBV29-1 and TRBJ2-5; 7 nucleotides align to TRBD1. With 7 bases clipped from V and 0 bases from J, the junction kept 8 bases outside the gene matches. Per germline, CDR1 SQVTM and CDR2 ANQGSEA. The CDR3 has 14 residues.

Turning to this clonotype: The final CDR3 position lacks the conserved phenylalanine or tryptophan, pointing to a likely read error. V and J are TRBV20-1 and TRBJ2-3, with 14 bases aligning to TRBD2. This CDR3 contains 17 residues. The V segment lost 6 bases and the J segment 2 bases; nucleotides outside the gene matches: 10. Germline CDR1 DFQATT, CDR2 SNEGSKA (reference sequence). The CDR3 loop is CSAEKGLAGVYTDTQYL. In DNA, the CDR3 is TGCAGTGCGGAGAAGGGACTAGCGGGAGTATACACAGATACGCAGTATCTT.

V usage is TRBV4-2 and J usage is TRBJ2-1; perhaps TRBD2 as D (6 bases). In germline, CDR1 is LGHNA, CDR2 YNFKEQ. The CDR3 extends over 13 amino acids. V was clipped by 1 base and J by 6 bases, with 7 bases between them. CDR3 sequence reads: CASSQGGANEQFF. DNA of the CDR3: TGTGCCAGCAGCCAAGGCGGGGCCAATGAGCAGTTCTTC.

This clonotype was recorded at least ten times. The chain couples TRBV7-6 to TRBJ1-1; possible D gene TRBD1, 5 bases. The germline V gene has CDR1 SGHVS and CDR2 FNYEAQ. The CDR3 is made up of 15 amino acids. V was clipped by 4 bases and J by 0 bases, with 12 bases between them. CDR3 DNA sequence: TGTGCCAGCAGCTCTCCGACAGAGATGAACACTGAAGCTTTCTTT. Its translation: CASSSPTEMNTEAFF. Filled out from reference TRBV7-6 and TRBJ1-1, the complete variable domain reads GAGVSQSPRYKVTKRGQDVALRCDPISGHVSLYWYRQALGQGPEFLTYFNYEAQQDKSGLPNDRFSAERPEGSISTLTIQRTEQRDSAMYRCASSSPTEMNTEAFFGQGTRLTVV.

Worth noting for this clonotype: A much larger clonotype is one base distant, so this may be a read error. J is TRBJ1-1 and V is TRBV29-1; TRBD1 is a possible D gene (6 bases). Trimming took 8 bases from V and 5 from J, leaving 18 bases between them. Germline values: CDR1 SQVTM, CDR2 ANQGSEA. The CDR3 has 13 amino acids. The CDR3 DNA reads TGCAGCACCCAGGACAGCGAAAGTACTGAAGCTTTCTTT. This gives the protein CSTQDSESTEAFF.

The V gene is TRBV6-1, the J gene TRBJ1-3; D might be TRBD1 (6 bases). This CDR3 contains 16 residues. From germline, CDR1 is MNHNS and CDR2 SASEGT. Trimming cost V 7 bases and J 2 bases, with 18 bases left between them. The CDR3 here is CASTQDAGTTGNTIYF. CDR3 DNA: TGTGCCAGCACACAAGATGCAGGGACAACTGGAAACACCATATATTTT.

The chain is built from TRBV6-1 and TRBJ1-2; D not resolved. There are 18 residues in the CDR3. The germline V and J ends were trimmed by 11 bases and 0 bases, with 28 bases remaining between them. Per the germline V gene, CDR1 is MNHNS and CDR2 is SASEGT. The CDR3 DNA sequence: TGTGCCGGCACTTCCGCCATCCTAAAACAGAGTTCTAACTATGGCTACACCTTC. Protein product: CAGTSAILKQSSNYGYTF.

This clonotype was seen ten or more times. This chain joins TRBV4-3 and TRBJ1-5; TRBD1 aligns across 9 bases. This CDR3 has 18 residues. Germline CDR1 is LGHNA and CDR2 is YSLEER. Trimming cost V 0 bases and J 5 bases; bases outside gene matches: 11. The CDR3 protein is CASSQEAFFRDRDQPQHF. The CDR3 region has the DNA TGCGCCAGCAGCCAAGAAGCATTTTTCCGGGACAGGGATCAGCCCCAGCATTTT.

Points on this clonotype: This may stem from a read error, because a much larger clone lies one nucleotide away. This CDR3 is missing its conserved last phenylalanine or tryptophan, likely due to a read error. The chain is built from TRBV4-1 and TRBJ1-1; TRBD1 might be the D (6 bases). Germline CDR1 is MGHRA and CDR2 is YSYEKL. The CDR3 length is 13 residues. Trimming took 4 bases from V and 3 from J, leaving 9 bases between them. DNA of the CDR3: TGCGCCAGCAGCCTACAGGGACACACTGAAGCTTTCTCT. It specifies CASSLQGHTEAFS.

The chain uses TRBV19 and TRBJ2-7; TRBD2 matches 7 bases. V gave up 6 bases and J gave up 0 bases; unmatched junction bases: 11. CDR3 length: 16 residues. Germline assignment: CDR1 LNHDA and CDR2 SQIVND (reference sequence). As DNA, the CDR3 is TGTGCCAGTAGGTCTCTCAGCGGGGTCAACTCCTACGAGCAGTACTTC. This sequence encodes CASRSLSGVNSYEQYF. The variable domain in full, with the rest retrieved from reference TRBV19 and TRBJ2-7, is DGGITQSPKYLFRKEGQNVTLSCEQNLNHDAMYWYRQDPGQGLRLIYYSQIVNDFQKGDIAEGYSVSREKKESFPLTVTSAQKNPTAFYLCASRSLSGVNSYEQYFGPGTRLTVT.

The chain couples TRBV4-3 to TRBJ2-3; perhaps D is TRBD1 or TRBD2 (5 bases each). Trimming took 0 bases from V and 4 from J, leaving 17 bases between them. Per germline, CDR1 LGHNA and CDR2 YSLEER. The CDR3 has 17 amino acids. For the CDR3, the DNA is TGCGCCAGCAGCCAAGAACCACCTGGGGACCACCCAGATACGCAGTATTTT. Its translation is CASSQEPPGDHPDTQYF.

In this sample, this clonotype turned up a few times. The chain couples TRBV20-1 to TRBJ2-1, with TRBD2 matching 11 bases. V lost 6 bases and J lost 4; bases outside the gene matches: 5. CDR1 is DFQATT, CDR2 SNEGSKA, per germline (reference sequence). This CDR3 is built from 14 residues. The CDR3: CSAPGTSGYNEQFF. The DNA of the CDR3 is TGCAGTGCCCCCGGGACTAGCGGTTACAATGAGCAGTTCTTC.

This clonotype was counted only a few times. The chain employs TRBV7-2 and TRBJ1-2; D gene ambiguous. Trimming took 1 base from V and 0 from J, leaving 6 bases between them. This CDR3 has 14 residues. CDR1 is SGHTA and CDR2 is FQGNSA in the germline V gene. For the CDR3, the DNA is TGTGCCAGCAGCTTAGATAGCACTAACTATGGCTACACCTTC. Protein: CASSLDSTNYGYTF.